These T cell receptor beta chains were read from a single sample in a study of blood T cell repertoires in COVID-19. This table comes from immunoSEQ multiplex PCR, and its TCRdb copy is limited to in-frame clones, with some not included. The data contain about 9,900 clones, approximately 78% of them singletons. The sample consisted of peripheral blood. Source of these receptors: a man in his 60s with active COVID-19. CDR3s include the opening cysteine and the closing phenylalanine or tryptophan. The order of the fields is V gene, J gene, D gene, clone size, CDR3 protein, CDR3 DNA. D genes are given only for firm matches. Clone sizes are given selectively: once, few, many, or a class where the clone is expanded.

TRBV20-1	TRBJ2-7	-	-	CSASLRDGEQYF	TGCAGTGCTAGTTTACGGGATGGCGAGCAGTACTTC
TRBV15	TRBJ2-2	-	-	CATSRETEAGELFF	TGTGCCACCAGCAGAGAGACTGAGGCCGGGGAGCTGTTTTTT
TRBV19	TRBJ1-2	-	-	CASSIVDRPLGGYTF	TGTGCCAGTAGTATAGTCGACAGACCACTCGGGGGCTACACCTTC
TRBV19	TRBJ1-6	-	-	CASKPREDSPLHF	TGTGCCAGTAAACCCCGGGAGGATTCACCCCTCCACTTT
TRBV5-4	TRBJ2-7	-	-	CASSLELESYEQYF	TGTGCCAGCAGCTTGGAATTGGAGAGCTACGAGCAGTACTTC
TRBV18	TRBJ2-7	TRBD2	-	CASSPGGYEQYF	TGTGCCAGCTCTCCCGGGGGGTACGAGCAGTACTTC
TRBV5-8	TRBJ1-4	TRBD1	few	CASSVGQHNEKLFF	TGTGCCAGCAGCGTGGGACAGCATAATGAAAAACTGTTTTTT
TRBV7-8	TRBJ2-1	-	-	CASSYQVRSYNEQFF	TGTGCCAGCAGCTACCAGGTTAGATCTTACAATGAGCAGTTCTTC
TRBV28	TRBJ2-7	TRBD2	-	CASSPPSGGSYEQYF	TGTGCCAGCAGTCCCCCCAGCGGGGGATCCTACGAGCAGTACTTC
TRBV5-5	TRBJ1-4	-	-	CASSFSDGAEKLFF	TGTGCCAGCAGCTTTTCGGATGGAGCCGAAAAACTGTTTTTT
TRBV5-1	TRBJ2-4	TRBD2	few	CASSLEGLAGEGDIQYF	TGCGCCAGCAGCTTGGAGGGACTAGCGGGAGAAGGGGACATTCAGTACTTC
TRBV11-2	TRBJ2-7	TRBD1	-	CASSLGGVGRGYEQYF	TGTGCCAGCAGCTTAGGAGGGGTGGGCAGGGGGTACGAGCAGTACTTC
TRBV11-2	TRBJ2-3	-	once	CASSSWQGRSTDTQYF	TGTGCCAGCAGCTCATGGCAGGGTCGGAGCACAGATACGCAGTATTTT
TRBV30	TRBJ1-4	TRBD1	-	CAWIDRGVEKLFF	TGTGCCTGGATCGACAGGGGGGTTGAAAAACTGTTTTTT
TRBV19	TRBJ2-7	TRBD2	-	CASSISGSKVYEQYF	TGTGCCAGTAGTATCAGCGGGAGTAAAGTCTACGAGCAGTACTTC
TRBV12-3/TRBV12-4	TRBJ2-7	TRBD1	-	CASSWATGGEQYF	TGTGCCAGCAGTTGGGCGACAGGGGGCGAGCAGTACTTC
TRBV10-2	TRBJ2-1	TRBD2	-	CASSDAGGRANEQFF	TGCGCCAGCAGTGATGCGGGAGGCAGGGCAAATGAGCAGTTCTTC
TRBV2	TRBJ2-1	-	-	CASSDSGGWEQFF	TGTGCCAGCAGTGATTCGGGGGGCTGGGAGCAGTTCTTC
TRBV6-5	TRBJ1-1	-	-	CASSYGPRVTEAFF	TGTGCCAGCAGTTACGGGCCGAGGGTTACTGAAGCTTTCTTT
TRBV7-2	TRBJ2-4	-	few	CASGLALGQNWAKNIQYF	TGTGCCAGCGGGTTAGCCCTTGGACAGAACTGGGCCAAAAACATTCAGTACTTC
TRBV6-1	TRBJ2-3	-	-	CASSEAARNTQYF	TGTGCCAGCAGTGAAGCCGCGAGGAATACGCAGTATTTT
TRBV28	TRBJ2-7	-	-	CASSLFFGGPARRHF	TGTGCCAGCAGTTTGTTTTTCGGGGGGCCGGCTCGGAGGCACTTC
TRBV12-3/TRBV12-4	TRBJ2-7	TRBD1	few	CASSVRDSGPQYF	TGTGCCAGCAGTGTCAGGGACAGTGGGCCGCAGTACTTC
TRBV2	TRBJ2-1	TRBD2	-	CASSEALSWQGILAGGPGEQFF	TGTGCCAGCAGTGAAGCGTTGTCTTGGCAGGGGATACTAGCGGGGGGGCCGGGTGAGCAGTTCTTC
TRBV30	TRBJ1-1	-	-	CAWSVRRGRAFF	TGTGCCTGGAGTGTGAGGCGGGGCCGGGCTTTCTTT
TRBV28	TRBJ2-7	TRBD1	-	CASSLSLQGAYEQYF	TGTGCCAGCAGTTTATCACTCCAGGGGGCCTACGAGCAGTACTTC
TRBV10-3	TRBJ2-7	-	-	CAISQTDSYEQYF	TGTGCCATCAGTCAAACCGACAGCTACGAGCAGTACTTC
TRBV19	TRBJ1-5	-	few	CASPFDSREIPQHF	TGTGCCAGCCCCTTTGACTCCCGGGAGATTCCCCAGCATTTT
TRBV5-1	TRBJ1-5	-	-	CASSLTPGQPQHF	TGCGCCAGCAGCTTGACCCCGGGTCAGCCCCAGCATTTT
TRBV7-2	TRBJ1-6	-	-	CASSLASGINSPLHF	TGTGCCAGCAGCTTAGCATCAGGGATCAATTCACCCCTCCACTTT
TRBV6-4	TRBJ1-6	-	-	CASSVGANSPLHF	TGTGCCAGCAGTGTTGGGGCTAATTCACCCCTCCACTTT
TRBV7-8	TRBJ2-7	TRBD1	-	CASSFSGQSSYEQYF	TGTGCCAGCAGCTTCTCGGGACAGTCGTCCTACGAGCAGTACTTC
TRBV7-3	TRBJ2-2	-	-	CASSPREGANTGELFF	TGTGCCAGCAGCCCCCGGGAGGGGGCAAACACCGGGGAGCTGTTTTTT
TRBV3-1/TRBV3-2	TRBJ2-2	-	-	CASSPRQVGTGELFF	TGTGCCAGCAGCCCCCGACAGGTTGGGACCGGGGAGCTGTTTTTT
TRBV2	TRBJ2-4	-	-	CASRETGRETKNIQYF	TGTGCCAGCAGGGAAACAGGGAGGGAAACCAAAAACATTCAGTACTTC
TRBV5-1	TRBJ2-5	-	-	CASSPSSGNQETQYF	TGCGCCAGCAGCCCTTCTTCGGGTAACCAAGAGACCCAGTACTTC
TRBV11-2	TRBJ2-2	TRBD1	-	CASSLGQGVYTGELFF	TGTGCCAGCAGCTTAGGACAGGGGGTCTACACCGGGGAGCTGTTTTTT
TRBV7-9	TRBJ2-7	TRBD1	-	CASSLGDRGHEQYF	TGTGCCAGCAGCTTGGGGGACAGGGGCCACGAGCAGTACTTC
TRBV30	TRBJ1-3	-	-	CAWRDRPSGNTIYF	TGTGCCTGGAGAGACAGACCCTCTGGAAACACCATATATTTT
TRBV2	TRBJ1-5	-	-	CASSSEDFNQPQHF	TGCGCCAGCAGCTCAGAGGACTTTAATCAGCCCCAGCATTTT
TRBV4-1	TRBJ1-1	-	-	CASSQEVGRRTEAFF	TGCGCCAGCAGCCAAGAAGTAGGGAGAAGAACTGAAGCTTTCTTT
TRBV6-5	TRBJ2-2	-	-	CASSYSTGNTGELFF	TGTGCCAGCAGTTACTCGACAGGGAACACCGGGGAGCTGTTTTTT
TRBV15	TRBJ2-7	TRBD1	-	CATSRRDRGTNEQYF	TGTGCCACCAGCAGACGAGACAGGGGGACCAACGAGCAGTACTTC
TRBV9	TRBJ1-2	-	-	CASSPKDILNYGYTF	TGTGCCAGCAGCCCCAAGGACATCCTTAACTATGGCTACACCTTC
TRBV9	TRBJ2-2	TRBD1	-	CASSGQGGTGELFF	TGTGCCAGCAGCGGACAGGGTGGGACCGGGGAGCTGTTTTTT
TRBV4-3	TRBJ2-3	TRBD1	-	CASSQDIDRGLLDTQYF	TGCGCCAGCAGCCAAGATATAGACAGGGGGCTATTAGATACGCAGTATTTT
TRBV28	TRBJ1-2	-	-	CASSFHRNYGYTF	TGTGCCAGCAGTTTCCACAGGAACTATGGCTACACCTTC
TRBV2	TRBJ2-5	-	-	CASSEFRGQETQYF	TGTGCCAGCAGTGAGTTCAGGGGACAAGAGACCCAGTACTTC
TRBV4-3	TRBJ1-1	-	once	CASSQDRGGNTEAFF	TGCGCCAGCAGCCAAGACAGGGGCGGCAACACTGAAGCTTTCTTT
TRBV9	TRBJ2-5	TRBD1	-	CASSVGTGAQETQYF	TGTGCCAGCAGCGTGGGGACAGGTGCCCAAGAGACCCAGTACTTC
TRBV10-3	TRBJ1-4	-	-	CAIRQGANEKLFF	TGTGCCATCAGACAGGGTGCTAATGAAAAACTGTTTTTT
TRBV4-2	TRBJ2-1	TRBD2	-	CASSPSGGATNEQFF	TGTGCCAGCAGCCCAAGCGGGGGGGCGACCAATGAGCAGTTCTTC
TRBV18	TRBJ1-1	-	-	CASSADGGTEAFF	TGTGCCAGCTCCGCTGATGGCGGCACTGAAGCTTTCTTT
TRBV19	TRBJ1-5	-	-	CASSEGILSNQPQHF	TGTGCCAGTAGTGAGGGAATACTTAGCAATCAGCCCCAGCATTTT
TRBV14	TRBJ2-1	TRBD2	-	CASSQETSGGFLVSYNEQFF	TGTGCCAGCAGCCAAGAAACTAGCGGGGGGTTTTTAGTCTCCTACAATGAGCAGTTCTTC
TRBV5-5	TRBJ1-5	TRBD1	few	CASSLTGDQPQHF	TGTGCCAGCAGCCTGACAGGGGATCAGCCCCAGCATTTT
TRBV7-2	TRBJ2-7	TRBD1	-	CASSRQTGPSYEQYF	TGTGCCAGCAGCAGGCAGACAGGGCCCTCCTACGAGCAGTACTTC
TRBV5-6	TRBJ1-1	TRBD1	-	CASSLFGTGGRTEAFF	TGTGCCAGCAGCTTATTCGGGACAGGGGGCCGGACTGAAGCTTTCTTT
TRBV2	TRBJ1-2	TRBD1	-	CASRAGDRGYGYTF	TGTGCCAGCAGGGCTGGGGACAGGGGTTATGGCTACACCTTC